This TCR beta chain was identified in a study of regulatory T cells in long-lasting Graves disease. The V end lost 6 bases, the J end lost 0 bases, and 6 bases lay between the germline ends. The CDR3 extends over 13 amino acids. Germline V gene data show CDR1 as SNHLY and CDR2 as FYNNEI. In building TCR beta libraries, iRepertoire HTBI primers were used together with Arm-PCR of CDR3 regions. TCRdb recomputed calls from the multiplex PCR reads with MiXCR, one row per CDR3 protein. This sample carries hundreds of thousands of distinct CDR3 sequences, around 15% of them seen once, and the ten largest clones take more than 20%. The time point is: newly diagnosed GD, antithyroid drugs for less than 3 months. The authors made the TCR library using RNA they extracted from PBMCs. This clonotype was counted only a few times. A further study also used this sample, focusing on T cells in Graves' hyperthyroidism and ophthalmopathy.

The source of this sequence is a woman aged 35-60 years with Graves disease. The chain combines TRBV2 with TRBJ1-3; D not certain. Sample: peripheral blood mononuclear cells (PBMCs), taken at new diagnosis, from a patient treated with antithyroid drugs. DNA of the CDR3: TGTGCCAGCAGGTACGGCTCTGGAAACACCATATATTTT. Protein product: CASRYGSGNTIYF.